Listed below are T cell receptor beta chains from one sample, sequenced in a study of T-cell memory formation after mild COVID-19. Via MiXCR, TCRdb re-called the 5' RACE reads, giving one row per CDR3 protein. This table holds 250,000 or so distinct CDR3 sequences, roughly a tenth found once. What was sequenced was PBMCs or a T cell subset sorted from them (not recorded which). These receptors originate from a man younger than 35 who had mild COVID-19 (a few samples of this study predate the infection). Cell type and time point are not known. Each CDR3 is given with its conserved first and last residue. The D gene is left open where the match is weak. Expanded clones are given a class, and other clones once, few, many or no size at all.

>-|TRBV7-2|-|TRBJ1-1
TGTGCCAGCAGCTTAGGAGGAGCCACCGTAGCTTTCTTT
CASSLGGATVAFF
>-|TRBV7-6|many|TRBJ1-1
TGTGCCAGCAGCTTAGCGTTGACGGGGGAAGCTTTCTTT
CASSLALTGEAFF
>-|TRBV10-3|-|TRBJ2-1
TGTGCCATCAGTGAGGCAGGTTCCTACAATGAGCAGTTCTTC
CAISEAGSYNEQFF
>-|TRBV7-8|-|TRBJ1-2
TGTGCCAGCACCAAAGGCGGGGGCCATAACTATGGCTACACCTTC
CASTKGGGHNYGYTF
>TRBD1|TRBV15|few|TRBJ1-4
TGTGCCACCAGCAGAGAGACGACAGGGGCTAATGAAAAACTGTTTTTT
CATSRETTGANEKLFF
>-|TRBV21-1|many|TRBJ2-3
TGTGCCAGCAGCGACCGAGGGACAGGGGGTCCAGATACGCAGTATTTT
CASSDRGTGGPDTQYF
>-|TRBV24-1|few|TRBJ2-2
TGTGCCACCAGTGACGGGAACACCGGGGAGCTGTTTTTT
CATSDGNTGELFF
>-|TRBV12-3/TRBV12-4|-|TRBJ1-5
TGTGCCAGCACCCTAGGCCCCAACAGGGATCAGCATTTT
CASTLGPNRDQHF
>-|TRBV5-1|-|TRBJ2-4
TGCGCCAGCAGCGATGGAGCACTAGCCAAAAACATTCAGTACTTC
CASSDGALAKNIQYF
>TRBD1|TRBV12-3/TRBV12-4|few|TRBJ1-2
TGTGCCAGCAGTCCCACACGACAGGGGGGCTCCTATGGCTACACCTTC
CASSPTRQGGSYGYTF
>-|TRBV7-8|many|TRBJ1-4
TGTGCCAGCAGCTCGAGGAGCATTGGAGAAAAACTGTTTTTT
CASSSRSIGEKLFF
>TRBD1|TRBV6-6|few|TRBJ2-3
TGTGCCGCTGCACAGGGGGTAACAGATACGCAGTATTTT
CAAAQGVTDTQYF
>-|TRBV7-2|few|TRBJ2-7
TGTGCCAGCAGCTTAGTCTCTGCAGACAACTACGAGCAGTACTTC
CASSLVSADNYEQYF
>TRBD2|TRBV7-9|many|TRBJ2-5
TGTGCCAGCAGGAGCGGGGGGGCTGAGACCCAGTACTTC
CASRSGGAETQYF
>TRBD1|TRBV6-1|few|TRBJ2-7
TGTGCCAGCAGGACCCGGGACAGGGGTCCGGGAGAGCAGTACTTC
CASRTRDRGPGEQYF
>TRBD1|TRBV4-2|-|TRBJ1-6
TGTGCCAGCAGCCAAGATAGGACGGGGACAGGGCAAAATTCACCCCTCCACTTT
CASSQDRTGTGQNSPLHF
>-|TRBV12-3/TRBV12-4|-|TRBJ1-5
TGTGCCAGCAGTTTTAGGCAGGGCATAAATCAGCCCCAGCATTTT
CASSFRQGINQPQHF
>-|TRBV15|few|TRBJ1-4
TGTGCCACCAGCAGAGAGGGGGCCAGCAATGAAAAACTGTTTTTT
CATSREGASNEKLFF
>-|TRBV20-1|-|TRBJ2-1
TGCAGTGCTAGAGATCGGGGTCGCGATGAGCAGTTCTTC
CSARDRGRDEQFF
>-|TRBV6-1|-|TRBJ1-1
TGTGCCAGCAGCCCTGGTGCGGTAAGGAACACTGAAGCTTTCTTT
CASSPGAVRNTEAFF
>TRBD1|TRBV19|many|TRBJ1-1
TGTGCCAGTAGGACAGGGGGCAGGGACACTGAAGCTTTCTTT
CASRTGGRDTEAFF
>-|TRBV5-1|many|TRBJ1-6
TGCGCCAGCAGCTTGGATACAGATTCACCCCTCCACTTT
CASSLDTDSPLHF
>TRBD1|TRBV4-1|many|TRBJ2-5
TGCGCCAGCAGCCCGACAGGGGCGCAAGAGACCCAGTACTTC
CASSPTGAQETQYF
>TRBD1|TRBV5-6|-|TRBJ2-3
TGTGCCAGCAGGCCGGAAAGGGACAGTGGAGGTACAGATACGCAGTATTTT
CASRPERDSGGTDTQYF
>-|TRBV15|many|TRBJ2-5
TGTGCCACCAGCAGAGATCGGCGGCCCCAAGAGACCCAGTACTTC
CATSRDRRPQETQYF
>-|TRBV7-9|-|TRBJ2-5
TGTGCCAGCAACCTCGACAGGGAGGAGATCCAAGAGACCCAGTACTTC
CASNLDREEIQETQYF
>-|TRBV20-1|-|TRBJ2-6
TGCAGTGCTAGGGGAGGGGGAGTCAACGTCCTGACTTTC
CSARGGGVNVLTF
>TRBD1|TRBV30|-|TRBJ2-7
TGTGCCTGGAGCTTCGGACAGGGGAACTACGAGCAGTACTTC
CAWSFGQGNYEQYF
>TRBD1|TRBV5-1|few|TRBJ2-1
TGCGCCAGCAGCTTGTGGTTTTTACAGGGGTTTAACAATGAGCAGTTCTTC
CASSLWFLQGFNNEQFF
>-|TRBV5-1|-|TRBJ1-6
TGCGCCAGCAGGTCCCGGGACCCCCGGACACCCCTCCACTTT
CASRSRDPRTPLHF
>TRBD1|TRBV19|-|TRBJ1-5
TGTGCCAGTAGGGACAGGGATCAGCCCCAGCATTTT
CASRDRDQPQHF
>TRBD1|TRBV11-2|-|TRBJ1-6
TGTGCCAGCAGCCAAGGACAGGGGGTCTGGGGTTCACCCCTCCACTTT
CASSQGQGVWGSPLHF
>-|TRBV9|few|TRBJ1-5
TGTGCCAGCAGCGTTTCAGGGGCGTCTGAACCCCAGCATTTT
CASSVSGASEPQHF
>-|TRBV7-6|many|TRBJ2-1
TGTGCCAGCAACAACAGGGACGCGGTGAGTGAGCAGTTCTTC
CASNNRDAVSEQFF
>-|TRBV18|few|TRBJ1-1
TGTGCCAGCTCACCCCCCTTGTTGGGTGAAGCTTTCTTT
CASSPPLLGEAFF
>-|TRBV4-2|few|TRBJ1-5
TGTGCCAGCAGCCAAGTTGCTAACGGAATAGATCAGCCCCAGCATTTT
CASSQVANGIDQPQHF
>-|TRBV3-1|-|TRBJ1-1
TGTGCCAGCAGCCAAGAGTTAAGGGATCGGAACACTGAAGCTTTCTTT
CASSQELRDRNTEAFF
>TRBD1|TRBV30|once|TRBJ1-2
TGTGCCTGGAGGCCCATGGACAGGGCCTATGGCTACACCTTC
CAWRPMDRAYGYTF
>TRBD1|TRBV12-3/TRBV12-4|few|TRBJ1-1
TGTGCCAGCAGTCAGACAGGGTCCTACACTGAAGCTTTCTTT
CASSQTGSYTEAFF
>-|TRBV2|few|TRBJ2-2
TGTGCCAGCTTGCAGAGGAACACCGGGGAGCTGTTTTTT
CASLQRNTGELFF
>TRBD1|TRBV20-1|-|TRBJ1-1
TGCAGTGCCGACAGGGCGAACACTGAAGCTTTCTTT
CSADRANTEAFF
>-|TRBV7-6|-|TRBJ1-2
TGTGCCAGCAGCCCCGACGGGGGCGGCTACACCTTC
CASSPDGGGYTF
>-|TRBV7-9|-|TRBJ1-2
TGTGCCAGCAGCTTCGGGCAGGGGATATATGGCTACACCTTC
CASSFGQGIYGYTF
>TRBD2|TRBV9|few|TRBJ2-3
TGTGCCAGCAGCGTAGGAGCGGGGGGCCTCAACACAGATACGCAGTATTTT
CASSVGAGGLNTDTQYF
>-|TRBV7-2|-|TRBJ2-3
TGTGCCAGCAGCTTAACAGCAAATACGCAGTATTTT
CASSLTANTQYF
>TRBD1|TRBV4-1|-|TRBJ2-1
TGCGCCAGCAGACAACCGACAGGGAAGAATGAGCAGTTCTTC
CASRQPTGKNEQFF
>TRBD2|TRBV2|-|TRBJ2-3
TGTGCCAGCAGTGGGGAGGGGCCGGACACAGATACGCAGTATTTT
CASSGEGPDTDTQYF
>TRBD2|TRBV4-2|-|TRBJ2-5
TGTGCCAGCAGCTCAGGACTAGGGCAGACCCAGTACTTC
CASSSGLGQTQYF
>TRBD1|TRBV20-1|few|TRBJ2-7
TGCAGTGCCCCGTACAGGGGGTACGAGCAGTACTTC
CSAPYRGYEQYF
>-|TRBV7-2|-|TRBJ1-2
TGTGCCAGCAGCTTACCAGGGCCCGGCTATGGCTACACCTTC
CASSLPGPGYGYTF
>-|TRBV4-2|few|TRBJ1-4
TGTGCCAGCAGCCAAATCCAGGGAAATGAAAAACTGTTTTTT
CASSQIQGNEKLFF
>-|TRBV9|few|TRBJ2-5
TGTGCCAGCAGCCTCAACGAGGGGACCCAGTACTTC
CASSLNEGTQYF
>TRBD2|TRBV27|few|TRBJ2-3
TGTGCCAGCAATCAGGGAGGGACGCAGTATTTT
CASNQGGTQYF
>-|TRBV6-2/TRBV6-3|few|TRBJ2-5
TGTGCCACCAGCAGGATTCAAGAGACCCAGTACTTC
CATSRIQETQYF